The next 24 T cell receptor beta chains were all read from a single sample in a study of T cell repertoires in cytomegalovirus infection. TCRdb re-called the reads with MiXCR, one entry per CDR3 protein. The repertoire has around 300,000 distinct CDR3 sequences, around a tenth of them found once; the top ten carry about 4.5%. Sample: PBMCs. The receptors derive from a human donor in good health (CMV status not recorded). Some clones in this sample may be carry-over from other donors' samples.

The chain links TRBV4-1 to TRBJ1-4; D remains unclear. This CDR3 has 15 residues. Germline CDR1 and CDR2: MGHRA and YSYEKL. Trimming removed 6 bases from V and 0 bases from J, with 11 bases in between. The DNA for the CDR3 is TGCGCCAGCAGAAGGGTCCTCGCAACTAATGAAAAACTGTTTTTT. Translated, it gives CASRRVLATNEKLFF.

This clonotype turned up a few times. The chain recombines TRBV6-2 or TRBV6-3 with TRBJ2-2, with a possible D match to TRBD2 (5 bases). This CDR3 spans 16 amino acids. The V end lost 6 bases, the J end lost 5 bases, and 19 bases lay between the germline ends. Germline CDR1 reads MNHEY; CDR2 reads SVGEGT. The CDR3, as DNA: TGTGCCAGCAGAAACAAACGCGGACTGGCTACCGGGGAGCTGTTTTTT. This gives the protein CASRNKRGLATGELFF.

This clonotype was seen many times. J is TRBJ2-2 and V is TRBV19, with D tentatively TRBD2 (7 bases). Trimming shortened V by 3 bases and J by 0 bases, and 8 bases separated the two germline ends. Germline V CDR1 and CDR2: LNHDA, SQIVND (reference sequence). The CDR3 extends over 15 amino acids. The CDR3 coding sequence is TGTGCCAGTAGTATGGGGGGGCCGAACACCGGGGAGCTGTTTTTT. Translating it yields CASSMGGPNTGELFF. Looking up the rest from reference TRBV19 and TRBJ2-2 gives the full variable domain: DGGITQSPKYLFRKEGQNVTLSCEQNLNHDAMYWYRQDPGQGLRLIYYSQIVNDFQKGDIAEGYSVSREKKESFPLTVTSAQKNPTAFYLCASSMGGPNTGELFFGEGSRLTVL.

This clonotype was detected only a few times. The J gene is TRBJ2-1, the V gene TRBV29-1; a possible D gene is TRBD2 (6 bases). Per the germline V gene, CDR1 is SQVTM and CDR2 is ANQGSEA. The CDR3 spans 15 residues. V lost 2 bases and J 2 bases, leaving 13 bases between the germline ends. The CDR3 bases are TGCAGCGTTGAACTACCTGGGGGGACCTACAATGAGCAGTTCTTC. Translation gives CSVELPGGTYNEQFF.

This chain joins TRBV7-6 and TRBJ2-4, with D perhaps matching TRBD1 or TRBD2 (6 bases each). Germline V CDR1 and CDR2: SGHVS, FNYEAQ. The CDR3 spans 19 residues. Deletions cut 1 base from V and 9 bases from J, with 28 bases between. The CDR3 loop reads CASSLVGGTTGEPYIIQYF. CDR3 nucleotides: TGTGCCAGCAGCTTAGTAGGGGGGACCACCGGGGAGCCTTACATCATTCAGTACTTC.

The CDR3 DNA follows: TGTGCCAGCAGTTTCTGGAGGACCTACAATGAGCAGTTCTTC. Encoded protein: CASSFWRTYNEQFF. The V call is TRBV28, the J call TRBJ2-1; tentative D call: TRBD2 (5 bases). Germline V gene data show CDR1 as MDHEN and CDR2 as SYDVKM. The CDR3 covers 14 residues. Trimming removed 3 bases from V and 2 bases from J, with 8 bases in between.

This clonotype was counted between two and nine times. The rearrangement joins TRBV15 to TRBJ2-7; D unclear. There are 14 residues in the CDR3. Germline-derived CDR1 and CDR2 are LNHNV and YYDKDF (reference sequence). The V gene lost 3 bases and the J gene lost 3 bases, with 12 bases spanning the gap. CDR3 protein: CATSSKWTVYEQYF. CDR3 nucleotides: TGTGCCACCAGCAGTAAATGGACGGTCTACGAGCAGTACTTC.

This clonotype was observed a handful of times. The chain has TRBV29-1 and TRBJ1-2, with 7 bases matching TRBD1. The germline V gene has CDR1 SQVTM and CDR2 ANQGSEA. After removal of 5 bases from V and 4 bases from J, the junction contained 10 bases not matched to a gene. This CDR3 contains 14 residues. CDR3 protein: CSVQETGKIYGYTF. The CDR3 nucleotides read TGCAGCGTTCAGGAGACAGGGAAAATCTATGGCTACACCTTC.

This clonotype occurred a few times. The V call is TRBV6-2 or TRBV6-3, the J call TRBJ2-1; 8 positions agree with TRBD2. Trimming took 4 bases from V and 3 from J; bases not matched to a gene: 2. Germline V gives CDR1 MNHEY, CDR2 SVGEGT. CDR3 length: 14 amino acids. The CDR3 DNA reads as TGTGCCAGCAGTTTCGGGACTAGCTACAATGAGCAGTTCTTC. It encodes CASSFGTSYNEQFF.

This clonotype was recorded at least ten times. V is TRBV7-2 and J is TRBJ1-1, with D unclear. Trimming pared 1 base from V and 0 bases from J, leaving 12 bases between. The germline gives CDR1 SGHTA, CDR2 FQGNSA. This CDR3 has 16 amino acids. The CDR3 region is CASSLVLLTVNTEAFF. CDR3 sequence (DNA): TGTGCCAGCAGCTTAGTGCTTCTTACCGTGAACACTGAAGCTTTCTTT.

Only one count was recorded for this clonotype. Germline is not matched at one junction end, which may reflect a read error. This sequence joins TRBV5-6 and TRBJ2-5; TRBD1 aligns across 7 bases. The germline CDR1 and CDR2 sequences are SGHDT and YYEEEE. The CDR3 is 19 amino acids. CDR3 loop: CATSYSKGPRTGKSGTQYF. Written as DNA, the CDR3 is TGTGCCACCAGCTATTCTAAGGGTCCCCGGACAGGAAAATCGGGGACCCAGTACTTC.

This clonotype was detected only a few times. The rearrangement links TRBV6-1 to TRBJ2-2; 12 bases align to TRBD2. From germline, CDR1 is MNHNS and CDR2 SASEGT. The length of the CDR3 is 15 residues. Unmatched junction bases numbered 5, after V lost 7 bases and J lost 5 bases. CDR3 DNA sequence: TGTGCCAGCAATCCCGGGACTAGCGGGACCGGGGAGCTGTTTTTT. Translating gives CASNPGTSGTGELFF.

Here the CDR3 reads CASSYWVGGVGGPGEQFF. In nucleotides, the CDR3 is TGTGCCAGCAGTTATTGGGTCGGGGGCGTGGGAGGGCCGGGTGAGCAGTTCTTC. The chain carries TRBV12-3 or TRBV12-4 and TRBJ2-1; possible D gene TRBD2, 7 bases. The ends were cut back, 4 bases at V and 9 bases at J, with 28 bases in the middle. The CDR3 has 18 residues.

A note on this clonotype: Being one base from a much bigger clone, this may be a read error. This chain connects TRBV12-3 or TRBV12-4 to TRBJ2-1; a possible D gene is TRBD2 (5 bases). The CDR3 runs to 17 residues. Trimming took 3 bases from V and 6 from J, leaving 21 bases between them. The CDR3 here is CASSLIVGATGINEQFF. For the CDR3, the DNA is TGTGCCAGCAGTTTGATCGTGGGAGCTACCGGAATCAATGAGCAGTTCTTC.

This clonotype showed up just a few times. The chain has TRBV7-6 and TRBJ2-2; D is uncertain. CDR1 SGHVS and CDR2 FNYEAQ come from the germline V gene. The CDR3 totals 12 residues. Trimming removed 6 bases from V and 5 bases from J, with 7 bases in between. CDR3: CASRGSTGELFF. The CDR3 region has the DNA TGTGCCAGCAGGGGTTCGACCGGGGAGCTGTTTTTT.

The chain is built from TRBV5-1 and TRBJ2-2, with D perhaps TRBD2 (6 bases). The V and J ends lost 1 base and 7 bases respectively, with 14 bases between them. CDR3 length equals 15 residues. CDR1 and CDR2 from the germline V gene are SGHRS and YFSETQ. The DNA of the CDR3 is TGCGCCAGCAGCTTGATGGCGGGATCTAACGGGGAGCTGTTTTTT. This gives the protein CASSLMAGSNGELFF.

This clonotype turned up a few times. V is TRBV4-3 and J is TRBJ1-6; D ambiguous. The CDR3 is made up of 17 amino acids. Germline CDR1 and CDR2: LGHNA and YSLEER. V lost 0 bases, J lost 0 bases, and 9 bases lay in between. The CDR3: CASSQDSASSYNSPLHF. The DNA for the CDR3 is TGCGCCAGCAGCCAAGATTCGGCGAGCTCCTATAATTCACCCCTCCACTTT.

This clonotype was seen at least ten times. The CDR3 sequence: CASSLEGKKETQYF. The CDR3 region has the DNA TGTGCCAGCAGCTTAGAAGGGAAAAAAGAGACCCAGTACTTC. The rearrangement links TRBV7-2 to TRBJ2-5; no reliable D call. The ends were cut back, 1 base at V and 3 bases at J, with 9 bases in the middle. Germline CDR1 reads SGHTA; CDR2 reads FQGNSA. The CDR3 is 14 amino acids.

This clonotype was detected ten times or more. The chain employs TRBV15 and TRBJ1-5, with 8 bases aligning to TRBD1. Germline loops: CDR1 LNHNV, CDR2 YYDKDF (reference sequence). The length of the CDR3 is 18 residues. V shed 4 bases and J 0 bases; nucleotides not matched to a gene: 11. The CDR3 region is CATSIPRGQANSNQPQHF. CDR3 nucleotide sequence: TGTGCCACCAGCATACCTCGGGGACAGGCGAATAGCAATCAGCCCCAGCATTTT.

This clonotype occurred many times. The chain employs TRBV2 and TRBJ2-1; 8 nucleotides line up with TRBD2. The V segment lost 7 bases and the J segment 6 bases; nucleotides outside the gene matches: 11. Looked up from germline, CDR1 is SNHLY and CDR2 is FYNNEI. The CDR3 is 15 amino acids. CDR3 loop: CASTGPGLAGNEQFF. For the CDR3, the DNA is TGTGCCAGCACAGGACCAGGGCTAGCGGGCAATGAGCAGTTCTTC.

The chain has TRBV5-5 and TRBJ2-1; 7 bases fit TRBD2. The germline V gene encodes CDR1 SGHKS and CDR2 YYEKEE (reference sequence). CDR3 length: 18 residues. V lost 4 bases, J lost 4 bases, and 17 bases stayed unmatched. CDR3 sequence reads: CASSPALSGGGLYNEQFF. The CDR3 region has the DNA TGTGCCAGCAGCCCCGCACTGAGCGGCGGGGGTTTATACAATGAGCAGTTCTTC.

The table lists this clonotype with a few counts. V usage is TRBV24-1 and J usage is TRBJ2-1; 8 bases are shared with TRBD1. Germline V lookup: CDR1 KGHDR, CDR2 SFDVKD. This CDR3 has 16 amino acids. Trimming removed 4 bases from V and 7 bases from J; junction bases left unmatched: 11. Written as DNA, the CDR3 is TGTGCCACCAGTGACCCCCGGGACAGGTTTACAAATGAGCAGTTCTTC. Its protein product is CATSDPRDRFTNEQFF.

V gene TRBV9 combines with J gene TRBJ1-1, with D hard to call. The V and J ends lost 0 bases and 0 bases respectively, with 6 bases between them. Germline values: CDR1 SGDLS, CDR2 YYNGEE. CDR3 size: 14 residues. CDR3 loop: CASSVGSLNTEAFF. CDR3 in DNA: TGTGCCAGCAGCGTAGGGAGTTTGAACACTGAAGCTTTCTTT.

This clonotype was seen many times. Written as DNA, the CDR3 is TGTGCCAGCAGTTTAGACGCAACTAATGAAAAACTGTTTTTT. Translated: CASSLDATNEKLFF. V and J are TRBV12-3 or TRBV12-4 and TRBJ1-4; no clear D. The V end was cut by 1 base, the J end by 0 bases, with 3 bases between. This CDR3 is built from 14 residues.